A selection of T cell receptor beta chains follows, all from one sample in a study of OX40 agonist ivuxolimab in advanced cancers. Clones were sequenced by immunoSEQ multiplex PCR, and TCRdb holds only the in-frame ones, with some missing. The data contain 150,000 to 190,000 clones, approximately 94% of them singletons. The starting material was CD4+ or CD8+ T cells sorted from blood, obtained in a trial of the OX40 agonist ivuxolimab. These receptors were collected from an adult with an advanced solid tumor such as melanoma, head and neck, liver or kidney cancer. Each CDR3 is given without its conserved first and last residue. Fields, in order: clone size, V gene, CDR3 protein. For some rows the clone size is stated as once, few or many, or as a class when expanded; others skip it.

abundance: .
v_gene: TRBV12-5
CDR3aa: ASGLETGPYNEQF

abundance: .
v_gene: TRBV4-3
CDR3aa: ASSQAPGEGNQPQH

abundance: .
v_gene: TRBV7-9
CDR3aa: ASSSSRADQPQH

abundance: .
v_gene: TRBV5-1
CDR3aa: ASSLGGLDEKLF

abundance: .
v_gene: TRBV4-1
CDR3aa: ASSQGDRGYTDTQY

abundance: few
v_gene: TRBV5-1
CDR3aa: ASSLDRGRGAF

abundance: .
v_gene: TRBV7-2
CDR3aa: ASSLAGTVQNEQF

abundance: .
v_gene: TRBV4-3
CDR3aa: ASSQALAGLSRDTQY

abundance: .
v_gene: TRBV14
CDR3aa: ASSPMAGFDGELF

abundance: many
v_gene: TRBV28
CDR3aa: ASRPSGSLSYEQY

abundance: .
v_gene: TRBV5-1
CDR3aa: ASSPDRDEQF

abundance: .
v_gene: TRBV5-4
CDR3aa: ASSLGGQVNYGYT

abundance: .
v_gene: TRBV19
CDR3aa: ASTKGGAMTYEQY

abundance: .
v_gene: TRBV29-1
CDR3aa: SVETSLQGTQY

abundance: .
v_gene: TRBV2
CDR3aa: ASRVTGTNEKLF

abundance: .
v_gene: TRBV9
CDR3aa: ASSVGQGHEQY

abundance: .
v_gene: TRBV25-1
CDR3aa: ASGPRDRSYGYT

abundance: .
v_gene: TRBV5-4
CDR3aa: ASSTGTDYGYT

abundance: .
v_gene: TRBV6-1
CDR3aa: ASSDPGQGLLGYT

abundance: .
v_gene: TRBV29-1
CDR3aa: SVFPLGVYAF

abundance: once
v_gene: TRBV28
CDR3aa: ASSSSGRLGGELF

abundance: once
v_gene: TRBV7-2
CDR3aa: PPARTSGRTDTQY

abundance: .
v_gene: TRBV2
CDR3aa: ASSGEAEPQH

abundance: .
v_gene: TRBV21-1
CDR3aa: ASSPRRLAGGLYTDTQY

abundance: .
v_gene: TRBV7-2
CDR3aa: ASSLGQGGVIPFYEQY

abundance: .
v_gene: TRBV5-1
CDR3aa: ASSPPGGDAF

abundance: .
v_gene: TRBV7-9
CDR3aa: ASRKRTGEETQY